This T cell receptor beta chain was identified in a study of T-cell memory formation after mild COVID-19. About the study: Among the donors, TCR clusters were largely specific to each donor.

Germline CDR1 SEHNR, CDR2 FQNEAQ (reference sequence). This CDR3 region has 17 residues. Trimming shortened V by 3 bases and J by 5 bases, and 22 bases separated the two germline ends. This clonotype showed up just a few times. MiXCR, run by TCRdb on the 5' RACE reads, gives a single entry per CDR3 protein. The table records under 300,000 distinct CDR3 sequences, over 7% of them present only once. Material for sequencing was PBMCs or a T cell subset sorted from them (not recorded which). The chain joins TRBV7-9 to TRBJ2-5, with D hard to call. The sequence was collected from a man in his late teens or twenties who had mild COVID-19 (a few samples of this study predate the infection). Cell type and time point are not known. CDR3 sequence: CASSFFIQTQGWETQYF. The CDR3 DNA reads as TGTGCCAGCAGCTTCTTTATACAGACCCAAGGATGGGAGACCCAGTACTTC. The variable domain in full, completed from reference TRBV7-9 and TRBJ2-5, reads DTGVSQNPRHKITKRGQNVTFRCDPISEHNRLYWYRQTLGQGPEFLTYFQNEAQLEKSRLLSDRFSAERPKGSFSTLEIQRTEQGDSAMYLCASSFFIQTQGWETQYFGPGTRLLVL.